This T cell receptor beta chain was profiled in a study of CD8 T cells in Susac syndrome. Random-hexamer reverse transcription was applied to about 0.5 to 1 ug RNA. Each CDR3 protein is one row after TCRdb ran MiXCR on the immunoSEQ multiplex PCR reads. The table has about 400,000 distinct CDR3 sequences, more than 70% seen once. V was clipped by 2 bases and J by 4 bases; unmatched bases: 7. This CDR3 spans 16 amino acids. The multiple sclerosis controls were treatment-naive patients, and their relapsing-remitting disease was stable or active. This clonotype was sampled from a human donor with multiple sclerosis. Sequencing used CD8+ T cells from PBMCs. This chain joins TRBV12-3 or TRBV12-4 and TRBJ2-3; 9 positions match TRBD2. CDR3: CASSLTGTSGPDTQYF. CDR3 in DNA: TGTGCCAGCAGTTTAACCGGCACTAGCGGGCCAGATACGCAGTATTTT.